The next 31 T cell receptor beta chains were all read from a single sample in a study of regulatory T cells in long-lasting Graves disease. Indicated time point: newly diagnosed GD, antithyroid drugs for less than 3 months. Generation of the TCR library employed RNA extracted from PBMCs. Through Arm-PCR of CDR3 regions and iRepertoire HTBI primers, TCR beta libraries were built. Via MiXCR, TCRdb re-called the multiplex PCR reads, giving one row per CDR3 protein. Of approximately 350,000 distinct CDR3 sequences in the sample, roughly a sixth are singletons; the top ten hold less than 35%. The same specimen was also included in a second study, on T cells in Graves' hyperthyroidism and ophthalmopathy.

The sequencing here drew on peripheral blood mononuclear cells (PBMCs), taken at new diagnosis, from a patient treated with antithyroid drugs. The receptor set was obtained from a man in his forties with Graves disease.

This clonotype was recorded a few times. The chain recombines TRBV2 with TRBJ1-5; D remains unclear. The germline CDR1 and CDR2 sequences are SNHLY and FYNNEI. The CDR3 contains 15 residues. The ends were cut back, 7 bases at V and 1 base at J, with 14 bases in the middle. The CDR3 is CASMAGPESNQPQHF. The CDR3, as DNA: TGTGCCAGCATGGCAGGCCCCGAAAGCAATCAGCCCCAGCATTTT.

There are many counts of this clonotype. The genes are TRBV5-1 and TRBJ2-1; 8 bases are shared with TRBD2. Germline values: CDR1 SGHRS, CDR2 YFSETQ. The CDR3 totals 16 residues. The V segment lost 4 bases and the J segment 4 bases; nucleotides outside the gene matches: 10. The CDR3 sequence is CASSPEGTSSYNEQFF. Written as DNA, the CDR3 is TGCGCCAGCAGCCCGGAAGGGACTAGTAGTTACAATGAGCAGTTCTTC.

V is TRBV2 and J is TRBJ1-5, with TRBD1 matching over 7 bases. Germline V gene data show CDR1 as SNHLY and CDR2 as FYNNEI. This CDR3 has 14 amino acids. V lost 5 bases and J lost 5; bases outside the gene matches: 6. The CDR3 reads CASSLGDSHQPQHF. The CDR3, as DNA: TGTGCCAGCAGTTTAGGGGACAGCCATCAGCCCCAGCATTTT.

This clonotype occurred many times. The chain joins TRBV6-9 to TRBJ2-7; the D gene is possibly TRBD2 (5 bases). This CDR3 region has 14 residues. Trimming removed 3 bases at V and 0 bases at J, with 9 bases between. Germline values: CDR1 MNHGY, CDR2 SVAAGI. The CDR3 nucleotides read TGTGCCAGCAGTTACGTCCGGGGCTCCTACGAGCAGTACTTC. Translated, it gives CASSYVRGSYEQYF.

Of note for this clonotype: Its ends do not fully match the called genes, so a read error is possible. The rearrangement links TRBV2 to TRBJ1-1, with no clear D. This CDR3 has 12 amino acids. The germline CDR1 and CDR2 sequences are SNHLY and FYNNEI. CDR3 in amino acids: CASNTPNPETFF. The CDR3, as DNA: TGTGCCAGCAACACCCCCAATCCTGAAACTTTCTTT.

This clonotype was seen a few times. A read error may explain this, as a much larger clone is one base away. The J gene is TRBJ2-5, the V gene TRBV7-3; D may match TRBD1 or TRBD2 (5 bases each). The CDR3 sequence is 14 residues long. CDR1 and CDR2 from the germline V gene are SGHTA and FQGTGA. The CDR3 bases are TGTGCCAGCAGCTCTGGGGACGGAAAAGAGACCCAGCACTTC. This codes for CASSSGDGKETQHF.

This clonotype was observed many times. The rearrangement joins TRBV7-9 to TRBJ2-3, with a tentative D call TRBD1 (6 bases). The CDR3 is made up of 11 amino acids. Per the germline V gene, CDR1 is SEHNR and CDR2 is FQNEAQ (reference sequence). V was shortened by 4 bases and J by 15 bases, with 14 bases between the two germline ends. CDR3 sequence: CASSSRDKAYF. In DNA form, the CDR3 reads TGTGCCAGCAGCTCCCGGGACAAGGCCTATTTT.

This clonotype appeared a few times. J is TRBJ1-2 and V is TRBV24-1, with a possible D match to TRBD1 (5 bases). Germline V lookup: CDR1 KGHDR, CDR2 SFDVKD. V gave up 6 bases and J gave up 2 bases, with 15 bases separating them. The CDR3 extends over 15 amino acids. The chain's CDR3 is CATSNPQGGNYGYTF. In DNA form, the CDR3 reads TGTGCCACCAGTAACCCCCAGGGAGGGAACTATGGCTACACCTTC.

As regards this clonotype: One end of the junction does not line up with germline, which may come from a read error. V usage is TRBV7-7 and J usage is TRBJ1-2; D remains ambiguous. Germline values: CDR1 SSHAT, CDR2 FNYEAQ (reference sequence). This CDR3 comprises 14 residues. In nucleotides, the CDR3 is TGTGCTAGCAGCTTAGTGGACCCATCGGAGGGCTACACCTTC. It specifies CASSLVDPSEGYTF.

This clonotype was seen many times. The J gene is TRBJ1-2, the V gene TRBV2; D unclear. CDR3 length: 13 amino acids. Germline loops: CDR1 SNHLY, CDR2 FYNNEI. Trimming left V 5 bases short and J 5 bases short, with 12 bases between. The CDR3 region has the DNA TGTGCCAGCAGTTACACGGCATGGTATGGCTACACCTTC. It translates to CASSYTAWYGYTF.

This clonotype came up a few times. The rearrangement uses TRBV20-1 and TRBJ2-5, with D perhaps matching TRBD2 (6 bases). V shed 0 bases and J shed 5 bases, with 13 bases lying between them. This CDR3 comprises 14 residues. CDR1 and CDR2 from the germline V gene are DFQATT and SNEGSKA (reference sequence). CDR3 in DNA: TGCAGTGCTAGAGAGGCGGGGCCTAGGGAGACCCAGTACTTC. Translated: CSAREAGPRETQYF.

Ten or more counts support this clonotype. V is TRBV7-8 and J is TRBJ2-7; TRBD2 matches at 7 bases. There are 16 residues in the CDR3. The germline CDR1 and CDR2 sequences are SGHVS and FQNEAQ. V shed 5 bases, J shed 2 bases, and the junction held 12 bases outside the gene matches. The CDR3 here is CASSRMTGRLAYEQYF. The CDR3 DNA follows: TGTGCCAGCAGCCGAATGACCGGGAGGCTGGCCTACGAGCAGTACTTC.

In regard to this clonotype: This may be a read error, as it is one base from a much larger clone. It is unclear where the CDR3 begins or ends on the DNA, so no DNA is shown, and the CDR3 is as TCRdb lists it. The chain employs TRBV30 and TRBJ1-1; no check of the table's D call, TRBD1, against the DNA was made. Per the germline V gene, CDR1 is GTSNPN and CDR2 is SVGIG (reference sequence). The CDR3 length equals 13 residues, ends included. The CDR3 spells CAWAEGAKAEASF.

Comment on this clonotype: A far more abundant clone sits one base away, making this likely a read error. The chain links TRBV20-1 to TRBJ2-7, with TRBD2 matching 10 bases. The CDR3 sequence is 14 residues long. The germline gives CDR1 DFQATT, CDR2 SNEGSKA (reference sequence). Trimming removed 2 bases from V and 7 bases from J; junction bases left unmatched: 8. The CDR3 protein is CSARIAGGHNEQYF. CDR3 DNA sequence: TGCAGTGCTAGAATAGCGGGGGGCCACAATGAGCAGTACTTC.

This clonotype appeared a few times. V is TRBV6-1 and J is TRBJ1-3, with D possibly being TRBD1 (5 bases). The CDR3 length is 12 residues. The V gene's germline CDR1 is MNHNS and CDR2 SASEGT. Trimming pared 10 bases from V and 3 bases from J, leaving 10 bases between. The CDR3 protein is CAMGTGGNTIYF. The DNA for the CDR3 is TGTGCCATGGGGACTGGTGGAAACACCATATATTTT.

This clonotype occurred many times. The rearrangement uses TRBV6-1 and TRBJ2-7; 8 bases are shared with TRBD1. The CDR3 contains 15 residues. V lost 5 bases to trimming and J lost 3 bases; unmatched junction nucleotides: 9. Germline-derived CDR1 and CDR2 are MNHNS and SASEGT. CDR3 amino acids: CASSQSGGNYYEQYF. CDR3 nucleotides: TGTGCCAGCAGTCAATCAGGGGGCAACTACTACGAGCAGTACTTC.

This clonotype was recorded many times. The CDR3 DNA reads TGCAGTGCTAGAGATCGCCGGGGTACCGAGACCCAGTACTTC. The encoded protein is CSARDRRGTETQYF. The V call is TRBV20-1, the J call TRBJ2-5, with D possibly matching TRBD2 (5 bases). Germline CDR1 and CDR2: DFQATT and SNEGSKA (reference sequence). V gave up 0 bases and J gave up 5 bases, with 13 bases separating them. The CDR3 is 14 residues long.

This clonotype was picked up many times. The rearrangement uses TRBV4-3 and TRBJ2-7; 11 bases match TRBD2. CDR1 and CDR2 (germline): LGHNA, YSLEER. With V trimmed by 4 bases and J by 0 bases, 11 bases remained unmatched. The length of the CDR3 is 18 residues. CDR3 sequence: CASSLYRLAGGSSYEQYF. The CDR3 DNA is TGCGCCAGCAGCCTCTATAGGCTAGCGGGGGGCAGCTCCTACGAGCAGTACTTC.

This chain uses TRBV15 with TRBJ2-5; 7 bases are shared with TRBD1. The CDR3 sequence is 16 residues long. Germline assignment: CDR1 LNHNV and CDR2 YYDKDF (reference sequence). J gave up 5 bases and V 1 base, and 10 bases lay outside the gene matches. CDR3 residues: CATSRGLLRGQETQYF. CDR3 bases: TGTGCCACCAGCAGAGGCCTCCTGAGGGGACAGGAGACCCAGTACTTC.

This rearrangement joins TRBV7-3 to TRBJ2-7; D gene unclear. CDR1 is SGHTA and CDR2 is FQGTGA in the germline V gene. There are 13 residues in the CDR3. V shed 2 bases and J shed 2 bases, with 7 bases lying between them. CDR3 region: CASSLAPAYEQYF. The CDR3 coding sequence is TGTGCCAGCAGCTTAGCACCGGCCTACGAGCAGTACTTC. Variable domain in full (rest from reference TRBV7-3 and TRBJ2-7): GAGVSQTPSNKVTEKGKYVELRCDPISGHTALYWYRQSLGQGPEFLIYFQGTGAADDSGLPNDRFFAVRPEGSVSTLKIQRTERGDSAVYLCASSLAPAYEQYFGPGTRLTVT.

This clonotype was seen ten or more times. The chain couples TRBV20-1 to TRBJ1-4; weak D call: TRBD1 (6 bases). Trimming took off 6 bases at V and 7 bases at J, with 12 bases between the two ends. The CDR3 consists of 12 residues. Germline CDR1 reads DFQATT; CDR2 reads SNEGSKA (reference sequence). DNA of the CDR3: TGCAGTGCACCCCAAGGGGGTGAAAAACTGTTTTTT. Its protein product is CSAPQGGEKLFF.

This clonotype showed up many times. The chain carries TRBV20-1 and TRBJ2-5; 8 positions agree with TRBD2. CDR1 and CDR2 from the germline V gene are DFQATT and SNEGSKA (reference sequence). The J segment lost 7 bases and the V segment lost 5 bases, leaving 15 bases of the junction unmatched. This CDR3 region has 15 residues. CDR3: CSAESTGLGYRTQYF. CDR3 in DNA: TGCAGTGCTGAAAGTACGGGACTAGGCTATAGGACCCAGTACTTC.

CDR3 DNA sequence: TGTGCCATCATGGGACAGGGGCGGACCGGGGAGCTGTTTTTT. This translates into CAIMGQGRTGELFF. The genes are TRBV10-3 and TRBJ2-2, with 10 bases identical to TRBD1. The length of the CDR3 is 14 residues. Germline V lookup: CDR1 ENHRY, CDR2 SYGVKD. The V and J ends lost 7 bases and 5 bases, in that order; junction bases with no gene match: 4.

The chain employs TRBV5-1 and TRBJ1-2; TRBD1 matches 8 bases. Germline CDR1 is SGHRS and CDR2 is YFSETQ. The V segment lost 5 bases and the J segment 2 bases; nucleotides outside the gene matches: 8. The CDR3 length is 15 residues. CDR3 sequence: CASSSGQGFNYGYTF. The CDR3 nucleotides are TGCGCCAGCAGTTCTGGACAGGGCTTCAACTATGGCTACACCTTC.

The table lists this clonotype with many counts. This chain uses TRBV2 with TRBJ1-5; D call uncertain. This CDR3 has 13 residues. Germline V CDR1 and CDR2: SNHLY, FYNNEI. V was trimmed by 7 bases and J by 4 bases, leaving 11 bases between them. CDR3 region: CASTPSGNQPQHF. In DNA form, the CDR3 reads TGTGCCAGCACCCCCTCCGGAAATCAGCCCCAGCATTTT.

This clonotype appeared many times. The CDR3 protein is CASSLLGDSYEQYF. CDR3 DNA sequence: TGTGCCAGCAGTTTACTAGGAGATAGCTACGAGCAGTACTTC. The V call is TRBV28, the J call TRBJ2-7; D uncertain. This CDR3 is 14 amino acids long. V lost 2 bases and J 3 bases, leaving 11 bases between the germline ends. CDR1 is MDHEN, CDR2 SYDVKM, per germline.

There are many counts of this clonotype. The genes are TRBV3-1 and TRBJ2-7, with 9 nucleotides matching TRBD1. CDR1 is LGHDT, CDR2 YNNKEL, per germline (reference sequence). The CDR3 covers 16 residues. The V gene end was trimmed by 1 base and the J gene end by 6 bases; junction bases not matched to a gene: 10. CDR3 sequence: CASSQVGGTGSSEQYF. The CDR3 DNA is TGTGCCAGCAGCCAAGTGGGCGGGACAGGGTCCAGCGAGCAGTACTTC.

This clonotype occurred many times. The DNA of the CDR3 is TGCAGTGCTTTTACTAGCGGATACGAGCAGTACTTC. Amino acid sequence: CSAFTSGYEQYF. This chain links TRBV20-1 with TRBJ2-7; 8 nucleotides agree with TRBD2. Trimming cost V 5 bases and J 4 bases; bases outside gene matches: 4. Germline V gene sequence: CDR1 DFQATT, CDR2 SNEGSKA (reference sequence). The CDR3 totals 12 residues.

This clonotype showed up many times. This chain uses TRBV7-9 with TRBJ2-5, with D perhaps TRBD2 (5 bases). Trimming removed 2 bases from V and 1 base from J, with 17 bases in between. Germline CDR1 is SEHNR and CDR2 is FQNEAQ (reference sequence). The CDR3 has 17 amino acids. CDR3 protein: CASSLLHEGPSQETQYF. Written as DNA, the CDR3 is TGTGCCAGCAGCTTATTACACGAGGGTCCCAGCCAAGAGACCCAGTACTTC.

This clonotype was detected many times. V is TRBV28 and J is TRBJ1-1; D call uncertain. The germline CDR1 and CDR2 sequences are MDHEN and SYDVKM. This CDR3 region has 13 residues. The V end was cut by 7 bases, the J end by 1 base, with 10 bases between. The CDR3 loop is CASIQPGNTEAFF. The CDR3, as DNA: TGTGCCAGCATCCAACCAGGGAACACTGAAGCTTTCTTT.

There are many counts of this clonotype. V and J are TRBV5-4 and TRBJ2-3, with TRBD2 matching over 8 bases. Trimming removed 0 bases from V and 3 bases from J; junction bases left unmatched: 9. The CDR3 contains 17 residues. The V gene's germline CDR1 is SGHNT and CDR2 YYREEE (reference sequence). The CDR3 coding sequence is TGTGCCAGCAGCTTGGGAGGCAGCGGGGGAAATACAGATACGCAGTATTTT. Amino acids: CASSLGGSGGNTDTQYF.